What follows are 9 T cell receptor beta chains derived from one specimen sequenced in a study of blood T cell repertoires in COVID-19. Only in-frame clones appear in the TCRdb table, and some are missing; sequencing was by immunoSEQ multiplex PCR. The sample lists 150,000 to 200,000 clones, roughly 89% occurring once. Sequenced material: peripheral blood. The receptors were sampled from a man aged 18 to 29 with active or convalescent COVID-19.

The CDR3: CASTRGLDSGNTIYF. The CDR3 DNA follows: TGTGCCAGCACCCGCGGACTAGACTCTGGAAACACCATATATTTT. The chain combines TRBV3-1 (or the pseudogene TRBV3-2) with TRBJ1-3, with unresolved D. CDR1 LGHDT and CDR2 YNNKEL come from the germline V gene (reference sequence). The CDR3 covers 15 residues. V lost 7 bases to trimming and J lost 0 bases, with 13 bases between them.

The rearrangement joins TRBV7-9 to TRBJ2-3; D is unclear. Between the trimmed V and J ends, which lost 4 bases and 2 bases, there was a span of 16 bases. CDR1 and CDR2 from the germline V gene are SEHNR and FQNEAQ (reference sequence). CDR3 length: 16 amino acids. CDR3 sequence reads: CASSWWAQHLTDTQYF. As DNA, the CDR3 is TGTGCCAGCAGCTGGTGGGCGCAGCACCTCACAGATACGCAGTATTTT.

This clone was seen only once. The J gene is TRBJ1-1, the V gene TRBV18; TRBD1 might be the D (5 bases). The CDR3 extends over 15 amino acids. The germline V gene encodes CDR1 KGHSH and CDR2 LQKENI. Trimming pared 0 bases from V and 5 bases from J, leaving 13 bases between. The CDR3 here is CASSPPGTLGTEAFF. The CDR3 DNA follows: TGTGCCAGCTCACCACCGGGGACTTTAGGGACTGAAGCTTTCTTT.

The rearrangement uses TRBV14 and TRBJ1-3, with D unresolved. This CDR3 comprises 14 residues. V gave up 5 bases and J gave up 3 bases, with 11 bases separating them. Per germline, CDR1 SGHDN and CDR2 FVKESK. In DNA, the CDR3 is TGTGCCAGCAGCGTTAGGAGTCTTGGAAACACCATATATTTT. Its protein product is CASSVRSLGNTIYF.

The CDR3 spells CASSPGGGNEAFF. In nucleotides, the CDR3 is TGTGCCAGCAGCCCCGGTGGGGGGAACGAAGCTTTCTTT. The chain has TRBV7-9 and TRBJ1-1; the D gene is possibly TRBD1 (5 bases). Trimming removed 5 bases from V and 8 bases from J, with 15 bases in between. The germline CDR1 and CDR2 sequences are SEHNR and FQNEAQ (reference sequence). There are 13 residues in the CDR3.

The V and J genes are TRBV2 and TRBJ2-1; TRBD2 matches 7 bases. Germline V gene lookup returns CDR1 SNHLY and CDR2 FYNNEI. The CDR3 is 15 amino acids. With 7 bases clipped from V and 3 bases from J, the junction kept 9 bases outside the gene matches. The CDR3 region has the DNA TGTGCCAGCATTATAGAAAGCGGGATCTACAATGAGCAGTTCTTC. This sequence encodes CASIIESGIYNEQFF.

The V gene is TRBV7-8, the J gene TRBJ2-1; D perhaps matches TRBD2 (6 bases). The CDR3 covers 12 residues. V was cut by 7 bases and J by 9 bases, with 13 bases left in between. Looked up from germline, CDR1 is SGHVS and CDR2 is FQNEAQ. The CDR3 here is CASISSGVEQFF. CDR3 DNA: TGTGCCAGCATTTCCTCGGGGGTTGAGCAGTTCTTC.

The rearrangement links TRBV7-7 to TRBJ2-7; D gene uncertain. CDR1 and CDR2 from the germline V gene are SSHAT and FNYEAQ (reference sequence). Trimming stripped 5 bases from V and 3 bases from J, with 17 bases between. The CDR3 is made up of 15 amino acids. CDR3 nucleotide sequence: TGTGCCAGCAGCCCCGATCCACACTATCACTACGAGCAGTACTTC. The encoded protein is CASSPDPHYHYEQYF.

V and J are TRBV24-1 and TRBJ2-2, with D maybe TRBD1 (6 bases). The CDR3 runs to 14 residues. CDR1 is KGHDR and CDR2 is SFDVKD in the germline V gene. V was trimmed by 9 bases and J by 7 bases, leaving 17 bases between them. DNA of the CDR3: TGTGCCACCCGCAGGAGTGGGGGCCACGGGGAGCTGTTTTTT. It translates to CATRRSGGHGELFF.